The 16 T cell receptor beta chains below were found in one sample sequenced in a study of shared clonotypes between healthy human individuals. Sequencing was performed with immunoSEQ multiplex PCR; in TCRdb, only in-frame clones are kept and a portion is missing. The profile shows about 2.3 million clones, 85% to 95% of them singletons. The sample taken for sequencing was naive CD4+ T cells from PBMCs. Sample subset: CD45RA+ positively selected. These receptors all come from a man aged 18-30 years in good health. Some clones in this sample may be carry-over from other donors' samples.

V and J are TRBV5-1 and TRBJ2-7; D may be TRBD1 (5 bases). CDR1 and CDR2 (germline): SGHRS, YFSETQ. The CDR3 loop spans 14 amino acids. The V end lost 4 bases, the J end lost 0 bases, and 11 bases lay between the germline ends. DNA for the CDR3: TGCGCCAGCAGCCACCAGGACACCTCCTACGAGCAGTACTTC. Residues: CASSHQDTSYEQYF.

The DNA for the CDR3 is TGTGCCAGCAGCTTCACCGGGAGGATGGGGGAAAAACTGTTTTTT. Translating gives CASSFTGRMGEKLFF. The chain combines TRBV5-6 with TRBJ1-4, with no clear D. Germline V CDR1 and CDR2: SGHDT, YYEEEE. This CDR3 has 15 residues. Between the trimmed V and J ends, which lost 2 bases and 8 bases, there was a span of 16 bases.

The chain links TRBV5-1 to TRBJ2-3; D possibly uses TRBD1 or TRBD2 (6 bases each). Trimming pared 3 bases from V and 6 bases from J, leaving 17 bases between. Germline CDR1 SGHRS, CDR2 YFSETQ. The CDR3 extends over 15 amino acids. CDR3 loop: CASSSSSGARDTQYF. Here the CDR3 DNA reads TGCGCCAGCAGCTCATCCTCGGGGGCGAGGGATACGCAGTATTTT.

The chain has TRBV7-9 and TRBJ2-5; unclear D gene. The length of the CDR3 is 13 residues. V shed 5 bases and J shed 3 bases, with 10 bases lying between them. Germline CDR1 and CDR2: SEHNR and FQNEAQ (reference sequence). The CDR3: CASSERSEETQYF. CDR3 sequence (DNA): TGTGCCAGCAGCGAACGGAGCGAAGAGACCCAGTACTTC.

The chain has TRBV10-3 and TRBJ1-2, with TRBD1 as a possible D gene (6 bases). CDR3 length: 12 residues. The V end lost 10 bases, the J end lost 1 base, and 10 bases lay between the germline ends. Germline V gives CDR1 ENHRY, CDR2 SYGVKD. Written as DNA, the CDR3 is TGTGCCAACTCGGACAGTAACTATGGCTACACCTTC. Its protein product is CANSDSNYGYTF.

CDR3 protein: CASRELAGVKGTYEQYF. DNA of the CDR3: TGTGCCAGCAGGGAACTAGCGGGAGTTAAGGGGACCTACGAGCAGTACTTC. V usage is TRBV28 and J usage is TRBJ2-7; TRBD2 aligns across 11 bases. CDR1 and CDR2 (germline): MDHEN, SYDVKM. This CDR3 comprises 17 residues. V dropped 6 bases and J dropped 2; count of bases not matched to a gene: 12.

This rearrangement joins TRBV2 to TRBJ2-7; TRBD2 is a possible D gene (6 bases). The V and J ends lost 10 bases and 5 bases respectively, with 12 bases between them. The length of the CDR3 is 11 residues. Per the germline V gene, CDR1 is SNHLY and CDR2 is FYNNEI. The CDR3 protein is CATAGYDEQYF. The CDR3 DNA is TGTGCCACGGCGGGGTATGACGAGCAGTACTTC.

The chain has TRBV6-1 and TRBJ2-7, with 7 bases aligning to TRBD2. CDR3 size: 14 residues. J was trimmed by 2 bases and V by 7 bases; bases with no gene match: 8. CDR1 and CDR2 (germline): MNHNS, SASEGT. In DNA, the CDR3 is TGTGCCAGCAATCCGACGGGAGGCCCCTACGAGCAGTACTTC. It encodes CASNPTGGPYEQYF.

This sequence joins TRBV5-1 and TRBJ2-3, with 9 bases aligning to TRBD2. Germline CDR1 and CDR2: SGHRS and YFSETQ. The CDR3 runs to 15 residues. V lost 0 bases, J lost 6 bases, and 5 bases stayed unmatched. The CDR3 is CASSLDSGSGDTQYF. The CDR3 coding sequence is TGCGCCAGCAGCTTGGATAGCGGGAGTGGGGATACGCAGTATTTT.

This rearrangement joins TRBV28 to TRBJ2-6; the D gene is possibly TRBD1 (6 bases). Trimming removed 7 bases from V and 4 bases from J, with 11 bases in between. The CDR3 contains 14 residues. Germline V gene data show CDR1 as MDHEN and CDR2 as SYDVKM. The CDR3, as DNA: TGTGCCAGCACCTCAGGGGCCGGGGCCAACGTCCTGACTTTC. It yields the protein CASTSGAGANVLTF.

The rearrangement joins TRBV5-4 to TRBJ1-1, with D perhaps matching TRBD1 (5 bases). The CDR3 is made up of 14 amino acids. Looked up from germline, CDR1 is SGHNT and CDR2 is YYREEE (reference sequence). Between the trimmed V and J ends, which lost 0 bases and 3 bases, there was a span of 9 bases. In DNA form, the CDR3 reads TGTGCCAGCAGCTTGGCCGTGGGGGACACTGAAGCTTTCTTT. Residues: CASSLAVGDTEAFF. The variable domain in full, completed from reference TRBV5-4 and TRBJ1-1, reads ETGVTQSPTHLIKTRGQQVTLRCSSQSGHNTVSWYQQALGQGPQFIFQYYREEENGRGNFPPRFSGLQFPNYSSELNVNALELDDSALYLCASSLAVGDTEAFFGQGTRLTVV.

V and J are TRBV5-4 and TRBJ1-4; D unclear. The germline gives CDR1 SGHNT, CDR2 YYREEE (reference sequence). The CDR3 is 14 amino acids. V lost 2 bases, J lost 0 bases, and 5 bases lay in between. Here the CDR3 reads CASSFEATNEKLFF. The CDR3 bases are TGTGCCAGCAGCTTTGAGGCAACTAATGAAAAACTGTTTTTT. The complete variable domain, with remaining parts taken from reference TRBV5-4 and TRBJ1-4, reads ETGVTQSPTHLIKTRGQQVTLRCSSQSGHNTVSWYQQALGQGPQFIFQYYREEENGRGNFPPRFSGLQFPNYSSELNVNALELDDSALYLCASSFEATNEKLFFGSGTQLSVL.

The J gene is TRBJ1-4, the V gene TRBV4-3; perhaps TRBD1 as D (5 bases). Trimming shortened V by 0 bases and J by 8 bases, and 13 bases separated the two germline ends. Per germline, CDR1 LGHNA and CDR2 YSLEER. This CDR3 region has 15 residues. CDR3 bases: TGCGCCAGCAGCCAAGAGGGGGGGGTAGGCGAAAAACTGTTTTTT. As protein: CASSQEGGVGEKLFF.

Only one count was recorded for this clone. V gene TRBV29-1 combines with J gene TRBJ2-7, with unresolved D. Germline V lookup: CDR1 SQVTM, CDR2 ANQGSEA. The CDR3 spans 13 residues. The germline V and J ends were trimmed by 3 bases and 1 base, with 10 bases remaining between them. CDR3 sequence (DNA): TGCAGCGTTGATGGGCGGAATTCCTACGAGCAGTACTTC. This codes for CSVDGRNSYEQYF.

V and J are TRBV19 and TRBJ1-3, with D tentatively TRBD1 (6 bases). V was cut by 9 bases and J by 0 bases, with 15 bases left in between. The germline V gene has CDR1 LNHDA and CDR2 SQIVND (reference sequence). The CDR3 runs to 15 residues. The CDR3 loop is CASIRNRVSGNTIYF. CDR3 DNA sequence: TGTGCCAGCATACGAAACAGGGTCTCTGGAAACACCATATATTTT.

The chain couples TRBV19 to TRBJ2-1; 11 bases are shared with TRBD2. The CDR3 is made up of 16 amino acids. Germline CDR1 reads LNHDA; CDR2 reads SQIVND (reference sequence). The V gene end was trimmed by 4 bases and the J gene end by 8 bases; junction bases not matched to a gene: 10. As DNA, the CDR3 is TGTGCCAGTAGTAAAACTAGCGGGAGCCCACGGTATGAGCAGTTCTTC. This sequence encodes CASSKTSGSPRYEQFF.